This passage covers 9 T cell receptor beta chains from one sample sequenced in a study of PD-1 blockade in classical Hodgkin lymphoma. Clones were sequenced by immunoSEQ multiplex PCR, and TCRdb holds only the in-frame ones, with some missing. The table records roughly 7,400 clones, roughly 85% of them present only once. Every patient relapsed after autologous stem cell transplantation, and brentuximab vedotin exposure varied. It was by magnetic negative selection that CD4+ T cells were purified from thawed PBMCs. Specimen: CD4+ T cells from blood, collected at baseline. The receptors were sampled from a human donor with classical Hodgkin lymphoma.

The V gene is TRBV28, the J gene TRBJ2-2; D is undetermined. The germline gives CDR1 MDHEN, CDR2 SYDVKM. Deletions cut 3 bases from V and 0 bases from J, with 8 bases between. This CDR3 has 15 amino acids. CDR3 DNA sequence: TGTGCCAGCAGTTTTGGTGGCGCGAACACCGGGGAGCTGTTTTTT. It translates to CASSFGGANTGELFF.

The chain couples TRBV15 to TRBJ1-6, with unresolved D. Trimming took off 8 bases at V and 3 bases at J, with 20 bases between the two ends. CDR1 and CDR2 (germline): LNHNV, YYDKDF (reference sequence). CDR3 length: 17 residues. CDR3 bases: TGTGCCACCCTCTCGGCCCAATCGATTTTCTATAATTCACCCCTCCACTTT. It is translated as CATLSAQSIFYNSPLHF.

This chain uses TRBV4-2 with TRBJ2-5; 15 positions agree with TRBD2. Germline V lookup: CDR1 LGHNA, CDR2 YNFKEQ. The CDR3 contains 16 residues. The junction had 2 bases not matched to a gene; V was cut back by 1 base and J by 5 bases. The CDR3 nucleotides read TGTGCCAGCAGCCAAGGGACTAGCGGGAGGGGGGAGACCCAGTACTTC. Encoded protein: CASSQGTSGRGETQYF.

The chain has TRBV5-1 and TRBJ2-5; D perhaps matches TRBD1 (6 bases). CDR3 length: 17 amino acids. V was cut by 0 bases and J by 3 bases, with 18 bases left in between. Germline CDR1 reads SGHRS; CDR2 reads YFSETQ. CDR3 coding DNA: TGCGCCAGCAGCTTGGCCAGGGGATTGGAATCGAAAGAGACCCAGTACTTC. This codes for CASSLARGLESKETQYF.

V gene TRBV29-1 combines with J gene TRBJ1-1; D is unresolved. With 2 bases removed from V and 1 base from J, the gap between germline ends came to 11 bases. Germline CDR1 and CDR2: SQVTM and ANQGSEA. This CDR3 has 14 residues. CDR3 DNA: TGCAGCGTTGAACGGGCAGCCAAGAACACTGAAGCTTTCTTT. This sequence encodes CSVERAAKNTEAFF.

This clone turned up a few times. The rearrangement links TRBV15 to TRBJ1-6, with 9 bases identical to TRBD1. This CDR3 spans 14 amino acids. The V gene end was trimmed by 6 bases and the J gene end by 9 bases; junction bases not matched to a gene: 6. Germline loops: CDR1 LNHNV, CDR2 YYDKDF (reference sequence). DNA for the CDR3: TGTGCCACCAGGAGGGACAGGGTTGGTTCACCCCTCCACTTT. It translates to CATRRDRVGSPLHF.

The chain couples TRBV6-5 to TRBJ1-1; D uncertain. Germline values: CDR1 MNHEY, CDR2 SVGAGI. This CDR3 spans 15 amino acids. Trimming removed 5 bases at V and 2 bases at J, with 15 bases between. CDR3 DNA sequence: TGTGCCAGCAGTCGCGGGGAGCCCTTAAACACTGAAGCTTTCTTT. As protein: CASSRGEPLNTEAFF.

This CDR3 reads CASSQARGTKNIQYF. Here the CDR3 DNA reads TGCGCCAGCAGCCAAGCCCGGGGTACCAAAAACATTCAGTACTTC. The rearrangement links TRBV4-3 to TRBJ2-4; TRBD2 might be the D (5 bases). The CDR3 has 15 residues. Germline V gene lookup returns CDR1 LGHNA and CDR2 YSLEER. Deletions cut 1 base from V and 2 bases from J, with 9 bases between.

The chain links TRBV30 to TRBJ1-5; D is uncertain. Germline V gives CDR1 GTSNPN, CDR2 SVGIG (reference sequence). CDR3 length: 14 amino acids. Trimming pared 0 bases from V and 7 bases from J, leaving 13 bases between. The CDR3 DNA reads as TGTGCCTGGAGTGTACCAATCATGGGCCAGCCCCAGCATTTT. Translation gives CAWSVPIMGQPQHF.